This T cell receptor (beta chain) emerged from a study of T cells in Graves' hyperthyroidism and ophthalmopathy. Broader study findings: The model identified upcoming ophthalmopathy a median approximately six months ahead of onset.

This CDR3 contains 14 residues. Notes on this clonotype: Its antigen remains unknown. The junction differs from germline at one of its ends, possibly a read error.

Cells are PBMCs isolated from 10 ml of fresh blood. TCR beta CDR3 region amplification was performed from RNA transcripts. The HTBI set primed first-round TCR CDR3 RT-PCR. Each CDR3 protein gets one entry after TCRdb re-called the multiplex PCR reads with MiXCR. This table holds 35,000 to 40,000 distinct CDR3 sequences, just under 50% found once. The receptor was derived from a woman aged 50 to 60 with Graves' hyperthyroidism that later progressed to Graves' ophthalmopathy. Sequencing was done on a sample of blood. This chain uses TRBV12-3 or TRBV12-4 with TRBJ1-6; D uncertain. The CDR3 protein is CASSQASCNSSLHF. DNA for the CDR3: TGTGCCAGCAGCCAGGCAAGCTGTAATTCATCCCTCCACTTT.